Included here is one TCR beta chain sequence, with context. Using immunoSEQ multiplex PCR, the repertoire was profiled, and TCRdb retains in-frame clones only, with some absent. The sample has about 93,000 clones; almost 95% are singletons. This sample is drawn from a study of T cell changes during pregnancy in multiple sclerosis. V was cut by 4 bases and J by 3 bases, with 11 bases left in between. Looked up from germline, CDR1 is SGHRS and CDR2 is YFSETQ. The CDR3 totals 13 residues. The chain is built from TRBV5-1 and TRBJ2-7; D is uncertain. The TCR originated in a female donor with multiple sclerosis, enrolled in a pregnancy study. Specimen: peripheral blood, collected after pregnancy. The CDR3 region has the DNA TGCGCCAGCAGCGTGACTCGGAACTACGAGCAGTACTTC. This translates into CASSVTRNYEQYF.